These 15 T cell receptor beta chains share one sample of origin, sequenced in a study of cytomegalovirus exposure and HLA in healthy donors. PCR was performed using 60 Vbeta and 13 Jbeta primers. Libraries were prepared by immunoSEQ multiplex PCR; TCRdb keeps only in-frame clonotypes and omits some of them. Found here are 80,000 or so clones, around 82% of them singletons; the top ten hold approximately 3.7%. The sequencing input was PBMCs. The receptors here all came from a man aged 35-49 years in good health and CMV-seronegative.

V gene TRBV5-1 combines with J gene TRBJ2-4, with D perhaps TRBD2 (6 bases). The CDR3 sequence is 14 residues long. The germline CDR1 and CDR2 sequences are SGHRS and YFSETQ. Between the trimmed V and J ends, which lost 0 bases and 4 bases, there was a span of 8 bases. CDR3 loop: CASSLEGGKNIQYF. The CDR3 DNA follows: TGCGCCAGCAGCTTGGAGGGAGGTAAAAACATTCAGTACTTC.

V usage is TRBV5-4 and J usage is TRBJ1-1; no reliable D call. The germline V gene encodes CDR1 SGHNT and CDR2 YYREEE (reference sequence). V lost 0 bases to trimming and J lost 0 bases, with 9 bases between them. The CDR3 covers 15 residues. CDR3 amino acids: CASSLGHVMNTEAFF. The CDR3 DNA follows: TGTGCCAGCAGCTTGGGGCACGTTATGAACACTGAAGCTTTCTTT.

The chain is built from TRBV19 and TRBJ2-7; possible D gene TRBD1, 6 bases. The germline V gene encodes CDR1 LNHDA and CDR2 SQIVND (reference sequence). V lost 6 bases and J 3 bases, leaving 12 bases between the germline ends. The CDR3 covers 13 residues. The DNA of the CDR3 is TGTGCCAGTAGCGACAGGAATTTCTACGAGCAGTACTTC. It translates to CASSDRNFYEQYF.

The chain uses TRBV11-3 and TRBJ2-1, with D maybe TRBD1 (6 bases). CDR1 and CDR2 from the germline V gene are SGHNT and YENEEA. This CDR3 is 15 amino acids long. V was cut by 5 bases and J by 0 bases, with 11 bases left in between. In DNA form, the CDR3 reads TGTGCCAGCAGCGAGACAGGTAGCTCCTACAATGAGCAGTTCTTC. Translating it yields CASSETGSSYNEQFF.

This chain connects TRBV28 to TRBJ1-5; no definite D call. From germline, CDR1 is MDHEN and CDR2 SYDVKM. The CDR3 covers 11 residues. Here the CDR3 DNA reads TGTGGAAGCTCGAGCAATCAGCCCCAGCATTTT. This sequence encodes CGSSSNQPQHF. The full variable domain, with the rest looked up from reference TRBV28 and TRBJ1-5, is DVKVTQSSRYLVKRTGEKVFLECVQDMDHENMFWYRQDPGLGLRLIYFSYDVKMKEKGDIPEGYSVSREKKERFSLILESASTNQTSMYLCGSSSNQPQHFGDGTRLSIL.

This chain joins TRBV28 and TRBJ2-5; TRBD1 might be the D (5 bases). The CDR3 spans 15 residues. Between the trimmed V and J ends, which lost 5 bases and 2 bases, there was a span of 15 bases. CDR1 is MDHEN, CDR2 SYDVKM, per germline. CDR3 sequence (DNA): TGTGCCAGCAGTCGACAGTTCGAGTATCAAGAGACCCAGTACTTC. Translating gives CASSRQFEYQETQYF.

This clone showed up just a few times. The chain recombines TRBV4-1 with TRBJ2-7; no definite D call. Deletions cut 7 bases from V and 3 bases from J, with 13 bases between. Germline V gene lookup returns CDR1 MGHRA and CDR2 YSYEKL. This CDR3 spans 13 amino acids. The chain's CDR3 is CASTNGDNYEQYF. Written as DNA, the CDR3 is TGCGCCAGCACGAATGGCGACAACTACGAGCAGTACTTC.

This clone was seen only a few times. This chain uses TRBV7-9 with TRBJ1-5; D is ambiguous. V lost 10 bases, J lost 6 bases, and 19 bases lay in between. The CDR3 length is 14 residues. CDR1 is SEHNR, CDR2 FQNEAQ, per germline (reference sequence). The CDR3, as DNA: TGTGCCATCTCTTCGTCGGGTATCTTTCAGCCCCAGCATTTT. Translating it yields CAISSSGIFQPQHF.

The genes are TRBV21-1 and TRBJ1-2; the table names TRBD1, a call not compared with the DNA. TRBV21-1 constitutes a pseudogene. This CDR3 has 13 amino acids. The CDR3 sequence: CASSLTGHYGYTF. The DNA for the CDR3 is TGTGCCAGCTCACTAACAGGCCACTATGGCTACACCTTC.

The rearrangement links TRBV11-2 to TRBJ2-5; D is perhaps TRBD2 (6 bases). Trimming took off 10 bases at V and 5 bases at J, with 14 bases between the two ends. Germline V lookup: CDR1 SGHAT, CDR2 FQNNGV. The CDR3 runs 12 residues. The CDR3: CAIPLGRETQYF. The CDR3 DNA sequence: TGTGCCATCCCCTTAGGGAGGGAGACCCAGTACTTC.

J is TRBJ2-7 and V is TRBV7-9; a possible D gene is TRBD2 (5 bases). The CDR3 totals 14 residues. With 6 bases removed from V and 2 bases from J, the gap between germline ends came to 14 bases. CDR1 is SEHNR, CDR2 FQNEAQ, per germline (reference sequence). CDR3 loop: CASSYLGSPYEQYF. The DNA of the CDR3 is TGTGCCAGCAGTTATCTAGGGAGCCCCTACGAGCAGTACTTC.

The V gene is TRBV7-3, the J gene TRBJ1-1, with 8 bases fitting TRBD1. Per the germline V gene, CDR1 is SGHTA and CDR2 is FQGTGA. The CDR3 runs to 14 residues. With 6 bases clipped from V and 1 base from J, the junction kept 4 bases outside the gene matches. DNA of the CDR3: TGTGCCAGCAGTATGGGGACAGGGAACACTGAAGCTTTCTTT. Amino acid sequence: CASSMGTGNTEAFF. The variable domain in full, completed from reference TRBV7-3 and TRBJ1-1, reads GAGVSQTPSNKVTEKGKYVELRCDPISGHTALYWYRQSLGQGPEFLIYFQGTGAADDSGLPNDRFFAVRPEGSVSTLKIQRTERGDSAVYLCASSMGTGNTEAFFGQGTRLTVV.

This clone was seen a handful of times. This sequence joins TRBV7-2 and TRBJ1-2, with TRBD1 matching 8 bases. Trimming at V came to 3 bases and at J to 4 bases, leaving 4 bases not matched to a gene. The CDR3 has 14 amino acids. Per the germline V gene, CDR1 is SGHTA and CDR2 is FQGNSA. CDR3 in DNA: TGTGCCAGCAGCTTCCGGGACAGGAGCTATGGCTACACCTTC. Amino acid sequence: CASSFRDRSYGYTF.

This chain uses TRBV18 with TRBJ2-1, with 9 bases fitting TRBD2. The germline V gene encodes CDR1 KGHSH and CDR2 LQKENI. The CDR3 runs to 15 residues. The V gene end was trimmed by 4 bases and the J gene end by 5 bases; junction bases not matched to a gene: 6. The CDR3 here is CASSLGLALNNEQFF. DNA of the CDR3: TGTGCCAGCTCACTTGGACTAGCGCTTAACAATGAGCAGTTCTTC.

This clone was detected only a few times. The chain is built from TRBV7-2 and TRBJ2-3, with 7 bases fitting TRBD1. Germline CDR1 and CDR2: SGHTA and FQGNSA. J was trimmed by 2 bases and V by 5 bases; bases with no gene match: 7. This CDR3 has 15 amino acids. CDR3 in amino acids: CASSPGGQFTDTQYF. As DNA, the CDR3 is TGTGCCAGCAGCCCAGGGGGACAGTTCACAGATACGCAGTATTTT.